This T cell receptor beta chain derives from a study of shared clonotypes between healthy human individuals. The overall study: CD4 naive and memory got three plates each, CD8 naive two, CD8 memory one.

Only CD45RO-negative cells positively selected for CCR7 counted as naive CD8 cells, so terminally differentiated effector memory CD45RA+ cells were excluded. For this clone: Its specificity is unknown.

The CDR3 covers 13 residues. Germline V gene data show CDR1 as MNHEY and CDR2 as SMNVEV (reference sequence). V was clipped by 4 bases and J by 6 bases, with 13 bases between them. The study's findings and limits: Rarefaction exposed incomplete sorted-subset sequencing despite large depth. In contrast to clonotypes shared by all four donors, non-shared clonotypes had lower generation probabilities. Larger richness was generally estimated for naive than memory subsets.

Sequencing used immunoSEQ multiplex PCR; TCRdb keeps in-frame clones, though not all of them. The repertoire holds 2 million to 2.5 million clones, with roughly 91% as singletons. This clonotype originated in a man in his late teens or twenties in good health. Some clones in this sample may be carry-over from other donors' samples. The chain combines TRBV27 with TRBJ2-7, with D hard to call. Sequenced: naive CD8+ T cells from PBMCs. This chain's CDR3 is CASSWQVTGEQYF. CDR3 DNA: TGTGCCAGCAGTTGGCAGGTGACGGGCGAGCAGTACTTC.